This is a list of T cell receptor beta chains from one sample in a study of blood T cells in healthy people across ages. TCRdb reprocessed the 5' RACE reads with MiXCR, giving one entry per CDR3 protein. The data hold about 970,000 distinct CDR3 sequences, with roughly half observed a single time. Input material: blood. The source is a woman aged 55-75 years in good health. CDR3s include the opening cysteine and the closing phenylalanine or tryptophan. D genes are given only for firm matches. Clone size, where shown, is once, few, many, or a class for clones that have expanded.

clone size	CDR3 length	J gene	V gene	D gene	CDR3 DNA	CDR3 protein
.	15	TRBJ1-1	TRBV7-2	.	TGTGCCAGCAGCTCCTCCCCGGGCCGGAACACTGAAGCTTTCTTT	CASSSSPGRNTEAFF
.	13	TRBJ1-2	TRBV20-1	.	TGCAGTGCCGAGGGACCGCGAATTTATGGCTACACCTTC	CSAEGPRIYGYTF
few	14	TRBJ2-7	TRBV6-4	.	TGTGCCAGCAGTGACTCCCCGCAGGGGTACGAGCAGTACTTC	CASSDSPQGYEQYF
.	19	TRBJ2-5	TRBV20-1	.	TGCAGTGCTAGAGGAACGACATTAGGCAAACCCCTCGTCCAAGAGACCCAGTACTTC	CSARGTTLGKPLVQETQYF
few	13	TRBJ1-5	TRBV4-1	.	TGCGCCAGCAGCTGGATCGGGGCCGCGCCCCAGCATTTT	CASSWIGAAPQHF
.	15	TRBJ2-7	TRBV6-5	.	TGTGCCAGCAGTTACAGGACGGAAAGTTCCTACGAGCAGTACTTC	CASSYRTESSYEQYF
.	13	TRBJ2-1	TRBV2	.	TGTGCCAGCAGTATGGGACTCTTAACTGAGCAGTTCTTC	CASSMGLLTEQFF
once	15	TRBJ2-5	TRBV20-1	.	TGCAGTGCCTCAGGAGTAGCGGAACATCAAGAGACCCAGTACTTC	CSASGVAEHQETQYF
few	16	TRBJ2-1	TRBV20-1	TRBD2	TGCAGTGGTAGCGGGAGGGGTCGGGATTCCTACAATGAGCAGTTCTTC	CSGSGRGRDSYNEQFF
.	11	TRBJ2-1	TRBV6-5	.	TGTGCCAGCAGCCGCAAGAATGAGCAGTTCTTC	CASSRKNEQFF
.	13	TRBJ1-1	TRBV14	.	TGTGCCAGCAGCCAAAGCCGGAACACTGAAGCTTTCTTT	CASSQSRNTEAFF
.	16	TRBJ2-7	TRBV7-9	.	TGTGCCAGCAGCTTATGGGGGGGGCATCCTTCCAACGAGCAGTACTTC	CASSLWGGHPSNEQYF
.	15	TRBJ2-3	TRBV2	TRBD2	TGTGCCAGCAGTGAAGGGCTAGCGGAGACAGATACGCAGTATTTT	CASSEGLAETDTQYF
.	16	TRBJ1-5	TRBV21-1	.	TGTGCCAGCAGCAGAAAGGGCAGGGGAAGGATCCAGCCCCAGCATTTT	CASSRKGRGRIQPQHF
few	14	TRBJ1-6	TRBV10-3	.	TGTGCCATCAGAGGGACGTCAGAGTATTCACCCCTCCACTTT	CAIRGTSEYSPLHF
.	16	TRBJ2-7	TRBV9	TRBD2	TGTGCCAGCACCGTAGCGGGAGGGTCCGGGTACAATGAGCAGTACTTC	CASTVAGGSGYNEQYF
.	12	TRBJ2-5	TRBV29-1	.	TGCAGCGTTGCGAGGAACCAAGAGACCCAGTACTTC	CSVARNQETQYF
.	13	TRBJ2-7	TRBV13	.	TGTGCCAGCAGCCCCCTCCCGACCTACGGGCAGTACTTC	CASSPLPTYGQYF
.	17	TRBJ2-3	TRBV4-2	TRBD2	TGTGCCAGCAGCCAAGGGGGACTAAGCGGGCGCACAGATACGCAGTATTTT	CASSQGGLSGRTDTQYF
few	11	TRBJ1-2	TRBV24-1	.	TGTGCCACCAGCCAGGGTGGCGGCTACACCTTC	CATSQGGGYTF
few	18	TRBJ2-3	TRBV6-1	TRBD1	TGTGCCAGCAGATCCCTCTCCCCCGGGACAGGGTTCACAGATACGCAGTATTTT	CASRSLSPGTGFTDTQYF
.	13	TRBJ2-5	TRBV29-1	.	TGCAGCGTTGAAGAAGGGGCCGGAGAGACCCAGTACTTC	CSVEEGAGETQYF
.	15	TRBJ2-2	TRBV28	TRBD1	TGTGCCAGCAGAATAATTGACAGGGGGCGAGAGGAGCTGTTTTTT	CASRIIDRGREELFF
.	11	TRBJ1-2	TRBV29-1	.	TGCAGCGTTAAGGATCCAGGTGGCTACACCTTC	CSVKDPGGYTF
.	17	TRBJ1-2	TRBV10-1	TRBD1	TGCGCCAGCAGTCAAACCTCCGGGACAGTATTTAGATGTGGCTACACCTTC	CASSQTSGTVFRCGYTF
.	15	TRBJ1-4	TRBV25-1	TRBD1	TGTGCCAGCAGTAACTGGGACAGAACTAATGAAAAACTGTTTTTT	CASSNWDRTNEKLFF
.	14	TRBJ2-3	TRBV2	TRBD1	TGTGCCAGCGGGACAGGGCGGGGGACAGATACGCAGTATTTT	CASGTGRGTDTQYF
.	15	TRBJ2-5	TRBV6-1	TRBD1	TGTGCCAGCAGTGGACAGGGGGCGAGGCAAGAGACCCAGTACTTC	CASSGQGARQETQYF
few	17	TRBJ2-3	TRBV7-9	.	TGTGCCAGCAGCCCCCCATCTAGCCAAGTGGACTTACATACGCAGTATTTT	CASSPPSSQVDLHTQYF
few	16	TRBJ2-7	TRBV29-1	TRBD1	TGCAGCGTAGTGGACAGGGGAACACCTTTAAACAATGAGCAGTACTTC	CSVVDRGTPLNNEQYF
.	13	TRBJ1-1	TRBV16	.	TGTGCCAGCAGCCAGAACGCGAACACTGAAGCTTTCTTT	CASSQNANTEAFF
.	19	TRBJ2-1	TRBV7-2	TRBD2	TGTGCCAGCAGCTTATTGGGACTAGCGGGAGTTGGATCCTACAATGAGCAGTTCTTC	CASSLLGLAGVGSYNEQFF
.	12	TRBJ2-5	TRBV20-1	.	TGCAGTGCTAGAGAGGGAGGGGGGACCCAGTACTTC	CSAREGGGTQYF
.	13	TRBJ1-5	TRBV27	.	TGTGCCAGCAGTACACATAGCAATCAGCCCCAGCATTTT	CASSTHSNQPQHF
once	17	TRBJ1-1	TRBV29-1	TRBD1	TGCAGCGTTGCTTTCCCGACAGGGCGTTTTTCGGTGACTGAAGCTTTCTTT	CSVAFPTGRFSVTEAFF
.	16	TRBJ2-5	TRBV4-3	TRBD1	TGCGCCAGCAGCCAAGATCGGGGACAGGGGGTAGAGACCCAGTACTTC	CASSQDRGQGVETQYF
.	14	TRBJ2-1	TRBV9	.	TGTGCCAGCAGCGTATCACGGACTGTTAATGAGCAGTTCTTC	CASSVSRTVNEQFF
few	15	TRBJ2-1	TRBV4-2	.	TGTGCCAGCAGCCCGAGCCTAGGCTCCTACAATGAGCAGTTCTTC	CASSPSLGSYNEQFF
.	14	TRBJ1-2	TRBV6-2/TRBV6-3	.	TGTGCCAGCAATGCCTACGGGACGCCGAGCTTGAACACCTTC	CASNAYGTPSLNTF
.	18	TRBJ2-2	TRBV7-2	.	TGTGCCAGCAACTCAGAGGCCCTGTCGACAGAAGACACCGGGGAGCTGTTTTTT	CASNSEALSTEDTGELFF
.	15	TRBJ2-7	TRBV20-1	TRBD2	TGCAGTGCTAGGGGGACTAGCGGGAGGGCGAGCGAGCAGTACTTC	CSARGTSGRASEQYF
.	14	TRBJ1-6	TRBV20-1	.	TGCAGTGCTAGGTCGGGACACAGCGGTTCACCCCTCCACTTT	CSARSGHSGSPLHF
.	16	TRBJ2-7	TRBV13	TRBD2	TGTGCCAGCGGCTTCCGACTAGCGGGATTTATCCACGAGCAGTACTTC	CASGFRLAGFIHEQYF
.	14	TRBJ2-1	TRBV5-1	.	TGCGCCAGCAGCTCCGGGACGTGGGAGAATGAGCAGTTCTTC	CASSSGTWENEQFF
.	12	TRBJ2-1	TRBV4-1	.	TGCGCCAGCAGGTCTTTGGGGAAGGAGCAGTTCTTC	CASRSLGKEQFF
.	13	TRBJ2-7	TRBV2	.	TGTGCCGGCGGAGGGGGGCGGGTGTTCGAGCAGTACTTC	CAGGGGRVFEQYF
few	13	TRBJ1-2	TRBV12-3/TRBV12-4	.	TGTGCCAGCAGTCATACAGGCAACTATGGCTACACCTTC	CASSHTGNYGYTF